This T cell receptor (beta chain) was retrieved from a study of CD4 T cells in relation to SARS-CoV-2 and coronaviruses. Turning to the study itself: TCR beta CDR3s were sequenced after roughly ten-day antigen culture of PBMCs. The negative reference was HIV-1 Nef peptide pool or peptide-free culture.

Looked up from germline, CDR1 is SGHDT and CDR2 is YYEEEE. V dropped 4 bases and J dropped 1 base, with 14 bases sitting between them. CDR3 size: 15 residues. Before the COVID-19 pandemic, during about 2010-2018, CD4+ T cells were taken from unexposed donors. CD4+ T cells were isolated from the cells after around eleven days of culture. As for this clone: Its antigen is not known.

The data were produced by immunoSEQ multiplex PCR, yet TCRdb's version contains in-frame clones alone and is incomplete. The data show some 19,000 clones, roughly 77% seen once. Sequenced sample: CD4+ T cells from PBMCs, cultured in vitro. The V and J genes are TRBV5-6 and TRBJ1-1, with unresolved D. This sequence originates from a human donor in good health. The CDR3 sequence: CASSAMTPPNTEAFF. The CDR3 coding sequence is TGTGCCAGCAGCGCAATGACACCGCCGAACACTGAAGCTTTCTTT.